This T cell receptor (beta chain) is drawn from a study of CD8 T cells in ankylosing spondylitis. Study results and limitations: Researchers reportedly found disease-linked clones significantly enriched in matched ankylosing spondylitis synovial fluid.

Note on this clonotype: Its antigen is still unknown.

Quantitative barcoded 5'-RACE was used to prepare TCR beta libraries. MiXCR, run by TCRdb on the 5' RACE reads, gives a single entry per CDR3 protein. The sample has under 300,000 distinct CDR3 sequences; 9.5% to 12% are singletons. The CDR3 is 15 residues long. The germline CDR1 and CDR2 sequences are SEHNR and FQNEAQ (reference sequence). V dropped 1 base and J dropped 4 bases, with 13 bases sitting between them. Sequences were obtained from blood, either unsorted or a sorted T cell fraction (not recorded which). V usage is TRBV7-9 and J usage is TRBJ1-1; a possible D gene is TRBD1 (5 bases). The sequence was obtained from a male donor with ankylosing spondylitis or in good health (not recorded which). The CDR3 bases are TGTGCCAGCAGCTTAGAGCGGGTGAGGGGCACTGAAGCTTTCTTT. The encoded protein is CASSLERVRGTEAFF.